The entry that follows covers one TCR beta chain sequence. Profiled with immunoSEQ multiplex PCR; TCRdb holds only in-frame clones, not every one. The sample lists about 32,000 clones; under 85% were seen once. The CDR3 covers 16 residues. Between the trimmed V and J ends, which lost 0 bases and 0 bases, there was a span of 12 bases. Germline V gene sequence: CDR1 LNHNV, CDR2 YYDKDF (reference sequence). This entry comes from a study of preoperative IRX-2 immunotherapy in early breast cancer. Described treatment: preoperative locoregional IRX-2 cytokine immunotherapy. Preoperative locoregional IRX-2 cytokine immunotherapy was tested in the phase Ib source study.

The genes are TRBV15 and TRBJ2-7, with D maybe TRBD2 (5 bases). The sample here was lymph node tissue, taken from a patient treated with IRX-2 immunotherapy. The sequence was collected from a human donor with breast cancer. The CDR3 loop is CATSRDSIAISYEQYF. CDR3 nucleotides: TGTGCCACCAGCAGAGATTCGATAGCGATCTCCTACGAGCAGTACTTC. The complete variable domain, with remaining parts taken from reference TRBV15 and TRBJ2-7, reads DAMVIQNPRYQVTQFGKPVTLSCSQTLNHNVMYWYQQKSSQAPKLLFHYYDKDFNNEADTPDNFQSRRPNTSFCFLDIRSPGLGDTAMYLCATSRDSIAISYEQYFGPGTRLTVT.